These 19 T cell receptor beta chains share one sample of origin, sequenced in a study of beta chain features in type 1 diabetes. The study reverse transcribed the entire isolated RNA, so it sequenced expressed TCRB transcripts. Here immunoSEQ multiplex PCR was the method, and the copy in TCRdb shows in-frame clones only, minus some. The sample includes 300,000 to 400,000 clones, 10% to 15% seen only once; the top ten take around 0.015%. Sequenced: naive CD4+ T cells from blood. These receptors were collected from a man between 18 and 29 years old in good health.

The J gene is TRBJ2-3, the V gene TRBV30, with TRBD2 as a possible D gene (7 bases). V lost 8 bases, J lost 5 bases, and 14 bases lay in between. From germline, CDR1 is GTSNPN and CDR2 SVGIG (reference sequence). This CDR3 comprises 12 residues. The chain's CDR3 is CAGRGAGDTQYF. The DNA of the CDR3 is TGTGCCGGTCGGGGGGCTGGAGATACGCAGTATTTT. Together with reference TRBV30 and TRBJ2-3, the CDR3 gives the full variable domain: SQTIHQWPATLVQPVGSPLSLECTVEGTSNPNLYWYRQAAGRGLQLLFYSVGIGQISSEVPQNLSASRPQDRQFILSSKKLLLSDSGFYLCAGRGAGDTQYFGPGTRLTVL.

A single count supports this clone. CDR3 region: CASKTHLASYEQYF. Written as DNA, the CDR3 is TGTGCCAGCAAGACCCATCTAGCTTCCTACGAGCAGTACTTC. The chain combines TRBV21-1 with TRBJ2-7; TRBD2 is taken as the D call from the table, unchecked against the DNA. TRBV21-1 is classified as a pseudogene. The CDR3 has 14 residues.

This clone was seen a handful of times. CDR3 nucleotide sequence: TGTGCCAGCAGCGTAACTAGCGGCAACTCCTACGAGCAGTACTTC. Protein product: CASSVTSGNSYEQYF. V usage is TRBV7-8 and J usage is TRBJ2-7; 8 bases line up with TRBD2. The CDR3 runs to 15 residues. The germline CDR1 and CDR2 sequences are SGHVS and FQNEAQ. The ends lost 5 bases at V and 0 bases at J; junction bases unmatched: 6.

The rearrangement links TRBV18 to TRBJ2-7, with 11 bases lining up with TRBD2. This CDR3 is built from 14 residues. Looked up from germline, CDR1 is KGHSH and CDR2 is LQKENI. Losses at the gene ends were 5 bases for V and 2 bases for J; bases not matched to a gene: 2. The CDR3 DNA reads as TGTGCCAGCTCAGGGACTAGCGGCACCTACGAGCAGTACTTC. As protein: CASSGTSGTYEQYF.

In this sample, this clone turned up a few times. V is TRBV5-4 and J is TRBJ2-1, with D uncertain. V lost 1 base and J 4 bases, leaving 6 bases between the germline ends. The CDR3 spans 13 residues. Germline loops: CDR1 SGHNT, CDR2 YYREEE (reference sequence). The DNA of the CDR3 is TGTGCCAGCAGCTTGTCACGGTACAATGAGCAGTTCTTC. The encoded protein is CASSLSRYNEQFF.

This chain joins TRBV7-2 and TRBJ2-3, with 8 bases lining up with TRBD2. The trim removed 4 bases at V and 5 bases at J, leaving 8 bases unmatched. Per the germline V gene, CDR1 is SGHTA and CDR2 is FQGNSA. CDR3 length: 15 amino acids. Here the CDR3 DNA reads TGTGCCAGCAGCTACCACCCGGGGGGGGGAGATACGCAGTATTTT. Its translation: CASSYHPGGGDTQYF. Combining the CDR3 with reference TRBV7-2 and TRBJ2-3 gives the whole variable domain GAGVSQSPSNKVTEKGKDVELRCDPISGHTALYWYRQSLGQGLEFLIYFQGNSAPDKSGLPSDRFSAERTGGSVSTLTIQRTQQEDSAVYLCASSYHPGGGDTQYFGPGTRLTVL.

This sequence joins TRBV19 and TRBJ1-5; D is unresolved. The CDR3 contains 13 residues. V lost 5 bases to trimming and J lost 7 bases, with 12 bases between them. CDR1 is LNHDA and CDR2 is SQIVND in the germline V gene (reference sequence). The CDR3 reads CASSFLGEQPQHF. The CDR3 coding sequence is TGTGCCAGTAGTTTCTTGGGAGAGCAGCCCCAGCATTTT. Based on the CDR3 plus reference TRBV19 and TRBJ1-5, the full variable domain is DGGITQSPKYLFRKEGQNVTLSCEQNLNHDAMYWYRQDPGQGLRLIYYSQIVNDFQKGDIAEGYSVSREKKESFPLTVTSAQKNPTAFYLCASSFLGEQPQHFGDGTRLSIL.

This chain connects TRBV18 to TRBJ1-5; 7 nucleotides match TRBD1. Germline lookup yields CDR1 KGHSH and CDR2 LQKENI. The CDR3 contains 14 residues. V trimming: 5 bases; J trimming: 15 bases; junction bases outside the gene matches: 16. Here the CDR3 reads CASSEGTVIGDRHF. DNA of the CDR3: TGTGCCAGCTCAGAGGGGACAGTCATCGGGGATAGGCATTTT.

The CDR3 nucleotides are TGCGCCAGCAGCCAGCGGAGTAATAATTCACCCCTCCACTTT. Its protein product is CASSQRSNNSPLHF. This rearrangement joins TRBV4-3 to TRBJ1-6; the D is unclear. V lost 3 bases, J lost 5 bases, and 8 bases lay in between. The V gene's germline CDR1 is LGHNA and CDR2 YSLEER. This CDR3 spans 14 amino acids.

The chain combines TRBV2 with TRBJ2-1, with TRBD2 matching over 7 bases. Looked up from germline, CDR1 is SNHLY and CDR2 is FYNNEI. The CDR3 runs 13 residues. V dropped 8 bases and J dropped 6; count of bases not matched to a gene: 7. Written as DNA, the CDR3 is TGTGCCAGCTGCAGAGCGGGGATCAATGAGCAGTTCTTC. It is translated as CASCRAGINEQFF.

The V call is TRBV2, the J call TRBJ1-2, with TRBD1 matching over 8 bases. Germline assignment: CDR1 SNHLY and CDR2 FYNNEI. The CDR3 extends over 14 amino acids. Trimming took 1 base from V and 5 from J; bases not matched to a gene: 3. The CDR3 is CASSEVRQGYGYTF. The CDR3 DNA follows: TGTGCCAGCAGTGAAGTCCGACAGGGGTATGGCTACACCTTC.

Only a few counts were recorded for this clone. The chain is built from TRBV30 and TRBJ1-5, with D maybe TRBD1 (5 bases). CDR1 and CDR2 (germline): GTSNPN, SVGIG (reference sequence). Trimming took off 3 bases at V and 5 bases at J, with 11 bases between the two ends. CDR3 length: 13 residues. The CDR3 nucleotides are TGTGCCTGGAGCAGGAGGGACGATCAGCCCCAGCATTTT. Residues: CAWSRRDDQPQHF.

As DNA, the CDR3 is TGTGCCAGTAGTTATACCAGGTCGAGCTCCTACAATGAGCAGTTCTTC. Residues: CASSYTRSSSYNEQFF. V gene TRBV19 combines with J gene TRBJ2-1; no firm D call. CDR1 and CDR2 (germline): LNHDA, SQIVND (reference sequence). V lost 5 bases and J 0 bases, leaving 14 bases between the germline ends. This CDR3 has 16 residues.

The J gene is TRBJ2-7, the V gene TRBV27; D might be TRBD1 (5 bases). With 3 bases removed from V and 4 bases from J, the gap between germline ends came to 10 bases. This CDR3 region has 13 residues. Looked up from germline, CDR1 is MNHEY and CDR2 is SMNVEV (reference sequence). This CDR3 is CASSFGAAYEQYF. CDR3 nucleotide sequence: TGTGCCAGCAGTTTTGGGGCGGCTTACGAGCAGTACTTC.

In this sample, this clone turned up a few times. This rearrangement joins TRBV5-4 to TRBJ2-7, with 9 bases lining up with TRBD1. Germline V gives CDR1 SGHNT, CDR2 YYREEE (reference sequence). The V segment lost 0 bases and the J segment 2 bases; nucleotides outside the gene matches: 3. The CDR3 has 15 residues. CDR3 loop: CASSLGTGGTYEQYF. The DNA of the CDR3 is TGTGCCAGCAGCTTGGGAACAGGGGGCACCTACGAGCAGTACTTC. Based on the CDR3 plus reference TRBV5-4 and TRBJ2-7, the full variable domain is ETGVTQSPTHLIKTRGQQVTLRCSSQSGHNTVSWYQQALGQGPQFIFQYYREEENGRGNFPPRFSGLQFPNYSSELNVNALELDDSALYLCASSLGTGGTYEQYFGPGTRLTVT.

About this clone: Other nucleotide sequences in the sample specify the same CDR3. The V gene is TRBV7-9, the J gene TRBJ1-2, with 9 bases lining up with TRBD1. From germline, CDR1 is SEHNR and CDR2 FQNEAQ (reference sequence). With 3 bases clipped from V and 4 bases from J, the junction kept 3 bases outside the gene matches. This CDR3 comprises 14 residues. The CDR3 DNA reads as TGTGCCAGCAGCTTCGGGGGACAGGGCTATGGCTACACCTTC. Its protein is CASSFGGQGYGYTF. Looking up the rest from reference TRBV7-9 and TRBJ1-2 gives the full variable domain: DTGVSQNPRHKITKRGQNVTFRCDPISEHNRLYWYRQTLGQGPEFLTYFQNEAQLEKSRLLSDRFSAERPKGSFSTLEIQRTEQGDSAMYLCASSFGGQGYGYTFGSGTRLTVV.

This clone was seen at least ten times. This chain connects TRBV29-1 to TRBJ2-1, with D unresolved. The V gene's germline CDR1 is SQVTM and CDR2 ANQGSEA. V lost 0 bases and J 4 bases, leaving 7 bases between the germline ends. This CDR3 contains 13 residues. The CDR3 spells CSVEEQKYNEQFF. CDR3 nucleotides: TGCAGCGTTGAAGAACAGAAATACAATGAGCAGTTCTTC.

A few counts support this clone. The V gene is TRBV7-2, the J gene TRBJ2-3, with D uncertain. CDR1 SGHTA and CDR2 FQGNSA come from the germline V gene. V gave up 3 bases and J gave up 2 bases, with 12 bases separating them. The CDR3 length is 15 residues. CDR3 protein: CASSLLVENTDTQYF. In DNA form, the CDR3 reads TGTGCCAGCAGCTTGTTGGTGGAGAACACAGATACGCAGTATTTT.

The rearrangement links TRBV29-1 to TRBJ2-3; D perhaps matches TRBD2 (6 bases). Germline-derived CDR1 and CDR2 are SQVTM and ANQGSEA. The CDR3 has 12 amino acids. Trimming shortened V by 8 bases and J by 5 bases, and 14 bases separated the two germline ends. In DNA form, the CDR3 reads TGCAGCTGGGGGGATTTGGGAGATACGCAGTATTTT. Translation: CSWGDLGDTQYF.